This T cell receptor beta chain comes out of a study of metastatic and nonmetastatic thyroid tumors. Each patient came to thyroid surgery without any prior treatment (of any kind). With MiXCR, TCRdb called clones anew from the PCR reads. Found here are under 95,000 clones, around 7.8% of them singletons; the top ten hold more than 8%. The table lists this clone with many counts. Per the germline V gene, CDR1 is SGHRS and CDR2 is YFSETQ. The V end lost 2 bases, the J end lost 1 base, and 7 bases lay between the germline ends. The CDR3 consists of 13 residues. The chain recombines TRBV5-1 with TRBJ2-7, with D unresolved. The source is a female donor with papillary thyroid cancer or a benign thyroid nodule (not recorded which). Some clones in this sample may be carry-over from other donors' samples. Sequenced: blood. As DNA, the CDR3 is TGCGCCAGCAGCTTTCCAGAGTCCTACGAGCAGTACTTC. Translation gives CASSFPESYEQYF.